This TCR beta chain derives from a study of T-cell reconstitution after alpha-beta-depleted transplantation in children. The TCRbeta library was prepared with unique molecular identifiers. TCRdb used MiXCR to reprocess the PCR reads, holding one entry per CDR3 protein. The data show 800,000 to 1,000,000 distinct CDR3 sequences, with 25% to 35% seen just once and more than 25% held by the top ten. In this sample, this clonotype turned up a few times. V was pared by 4 bases and J by 6 bases, with 8 bases of the junction left unmatched. Germline CDR1 MGHRA, CDR2 YSYEKL. CDR3 length: 16 amino acids. The V call is TRBV4-1, the J call TRBJ2-1, with 11 positions matching TRBD2. Material: PBMCs, mostly from graft donor cells, obtained 360 days after TCRalphabeta/CD19-depleted stem cell transplant. The receptor comes from a boy under three years old who had a stem cell transplant for SCID, so the T cells may come from the graft donor. The CDR3 sequence is CASSRRSGGAINEQFF. The CDR3 nucleotides are TGCGCCAGCAGCCGCCGTAGCGGGGGGGCCATCAATGAGCAGTTCTTC.